A selection of T cell receptor beta chains follows, all from one sample in a study of blood T cell repertoires in COVID-19. Profiled with immunoSEQ multiplex PCR; TCRdb holds only in-frame clones, not every one. The sample yields roughly 70,000 clones, roughly 84% seen once. The material sequenced was peripheral blood. The receptor source for this set is a man between 65 and 79 years old with active or convalescent COVID-19. Both conserved end residues are part of each CDR3. Fields, in order: CDR3 protein, J gene, V gene, clone size. Only part of the rows carry a size: once, few, many, or a class if the clone is expanded.

CASSLLRISGELFF	TRBJ2-2	TRBV7-9	-
CASSLRGVTEAFF	TRBJ1-1	TRBV2	-
CASSGDRDNSPLHF	TRBJ1-6	TRBV25-1	medium-sized
CASSPLRQGNNQPQHF	TRBJ1-5	TRBV18	-
CASSQFRGNRGRNQPQHF	TRBJ1-5	TRBV23-1	-
CASSKDQGGPEAFF	TRBJ1-1	TRBV21-1	-
CATSGGAKNIQYF	TRBJ2-4	TRBV28	-
CASSEYTGPETQYF	TRBJ2-5	TRBV25-1	-
CASSIQGNEKLFF	TRBJ1-4	TRBV19	-
CASWGATSGSAGELFF	TRBJ2-2	TRBV18	once
CASSFGQGIQETQYF	TRBJ2-5	TRBV5-1	few
CASSPGRGLEKLFF	TRBJ1-4	TRBV18	-
CASTGTATGNTIYF	TRBJ1-3	TRBV6-1	-
CASSLGQRGTAGELFF	TRBJ2-2	TRBV5-8	medium-sized
CASSLQAGSSYEQYF	TRBJ2-7	TRBV7-3	few
CASRPSGGLYEQYF	TRBJ2-7	TRBV11-2	-
CASSFLMGGNQPQHF	TRBJ1-5	TRBV28	once
CASSYREGGELFF	TRBJ2-2	TRBV6-6	-
CASSTPGQSSPLHF	TRBJ1-6	TRBV27	-
CATSRGTGNSNQPQHF	TRBJ1-5	TRBV15	-
CASSVRAGGNTGELFF	TRBJ2-2	TRBV9	-
CASRQGPNTGELFF	TRBJ2-2	TRBV19	-
CSAPRGEQFF	TRBJ2-1	TRBV20-1	-
CASSASSSSGNTIYF	TRBJ1-3	TRBV2	-
CASKYRMADTQYF	TRBJ2-3	TRBV11-2	-
CASSPVGGMNTEAFF	TRBJ1-1	TRBV5-1	-
CASSFAGTGTEAFF	TRBJ1-1	TRBV19	-
CASSPGLAGIQETQYF	TRBJ2-5	TRBV7-9	-
CSATGTGPAEQYF	TRBJ2-7	TRBV29-1	-
CASSQLSRGLTEAFF	TRBJ1-1	TRBV3-1/TRBV3-2	-
CASSRAAGGQETQYF	TRBJ2-5	TRBV2	few
CASSKGGRGYEQYF	TRBJ2-7	TRBV2	-
CASRPSRGYNEQFF	TRBJ2-1	TRBV19	-
CASSSIQGLETQYF	TRBJ2-5	TRBV5-1	-
CASSARMSPVIAGELFF	TRBJ2-2	TRBV5-1	-
CASSEAGTGAYEQYF	TRBJ2-7	TRBV6-1	-
CASSPLAGIVSYEQYF	TRBJ2-7	TRBV5-1	once
CSTSGGGNIQYF	TRBJ2-4	TRBV29-1	once
CASSGTAKETQYF	TRBJ2-5	TRBV3-1/TRBV3-2	-
CASSRDRGPDGYTF	TRBJ1-2	TRBV6-5	-
CASSELDRGGAKNIQYF	TRBJ2-4	TRBV25-1	-
CASRQGTNFYGYTF	TRBJ1-2	TRBV7-9	-
CASTQRGTLATNEKLFF	TRBJ1-4	TRBV19	-
CASSFGDSTNEKLFF	TRBJ1-4	TRBV7-9	-
CAWSLGQGVTFF	TRBJ1-1	TRBV30	-
CASSRHRGQGAIGYTF	TRBJ1-2	TRBV3-1/TRBV3-2	-
CAWSVRGIKETQYF	TRBJ2-5	TRBV30	-
CASSLHREQYF	TRBJ2-7	TRBV3-1/TRBV3-2	-
CASSIVFSRETSYEQYF	TRBJ2-7	TRBV19	-
CAWSKDGRDYGYTF	TRBJ1-2	TRBV30	-
CASSLVTGDHTEAFF	TRBJ1-1	TRBV5-1	-
CASSLGASGSTDTQYF	TRBJ2-3	TRBV7-9	-
CASRGTAIYGYTF	TRBJ1-2	TRBV7-9	-
CASSQSWPSRNNEQFF	TRBJ2-1	TRBV23-1	-
CASSEHPTGREKIAFF	TRBJ1-1	TRBV6-1	few
CASSQDDTPRDTQYF	TRBJ2-3	TRBV4-1	-
CASSSDLTGGMGNEQFF	TRBJ2-1	TRBV13	-
CASSVGDREEQPQHF	TRBJ1-5	TRBV9	-
CASSLALAGGFGQYF	TRBJ2-7	TRBV11-2	few
CASSASGGGAGELFF	TRBJ2-2	TRBV19	-